This TCR beta chain was sequenced in a study of blood T cell repertoires in COVID-19. Whole-study context: COVID-19 samples collected from the United States, Italy and Spain covered acute and convalescent phases. PBMCs, B-cell-depleted T cells, or T cells were the source of the cDNA or gDNA that made up the material.

Per the authors' pipeline: Estimation of nucleated cell counts was performed using reference gene primer amplification. Assay: immunoSEQ multiplex PCR; the TCRdb copy retains only in-frame clones and omits some. That table gives V, J and clone size, and the DNA gave D and trimming. The top ten clones hold 15% of a sample with 150,000 to 180,000 clones, 85% to 90% of them seen once. CDR1 is KGHDR and CDR2 is SFDVKD in the germline V gene. V was clipped by 9 bases and J by 5 bases; unmatched bases: 12. The CDR3 has 16 amino acids. Sequenced sample: peripheral blood. The receptor was derived from a woman in her 40s with acute or convalescent COVID-19. This chain connects TRBV24-1 to TRBJ2-2, with TRBD1 matching over 9 bases. The CDR3 protein is CATSSPGTGITGELFF. The CDR3 DNA reads as TGTGCCACCTCTAGTCCCGGGACAGGGATTACCGGGGAGCTGTTTTTT.